Each of the 18 T cell receptor beta chains below was sequenced from the same sample in a study of technical replicates of blood from a handful of donors. Sequencing used immunoSEQ multiplex PCR; TCRdb keeps in-frame clones, though not all of them. The data contain fewer than 90,000 clones, approximately 94% of them singletons. Source material: T cells isolated from PBMCs. All receptors come from a human donor in good health.

The chain links TRBV11-2 to TRBJ2-2; 9 bases are shared with TRBD1. This CDR3 is 17 amino acids long. Per germline, CDR1 SGHAT and CDR2 FQNNGV. The V gene end was trimmed by 4 bases and the J gene end by 1 base; junction bases not matched to a gene: 7. CDR3 nucleotide sequence: TGTGCCAGCAGCTCCCCAGGGGACAGGGAGAACACCGGGGAGCTGTTTTTT. Amino acids: CASSSPGDRENTGELFF.

The CDR3 protein is CASSTAPNTEAFF. CDR3 DNA sequence: TGTGCCAGCAGTACAGCCCCGAACACTGAAGCTTTCTTT. The chain employs TRBV6-4 and TRBJ1-1; no reliable D call. CDR1 is MRHNA, CDR2 SNTAGT, per germline. V lost 5 bases and J lost 1, with 8 bases in between. The CDR3 loop spans 13 amino acids.

The chain links TRBV6-5 to TRBJ1-5, with 9 positions matching TRBD1. The CDR3 extends over 15 amino acids. Germline CDR1 reads MNHEY; CDR2 reads SVGAGI. With V trimmed by 5 bases and J by 3 bases, 5 bases remained unmatched. The CDR3 loop is CASSNRGPANQPQHF. The DNA for the CDR3 is TGTGCCAGCAGTAACAGGGGGCCAGCCAATCAGCCCCAGCATTTT.

The chain has TRBV30 and TRBJ2-7, with D perhaps matching TRBD1 (6 bases). Trimming removed 8 bases from V and 3 bases from J, with 17 bases in between. CDR3 length equals 13 residues. The germline gives CDR1 GTSNPN, CDR2 SVGIG (reference sequence). CDR3 coding DNA: TGTGCCCGGATAACAGGGTTACTCTACGAGCAGTACTTC. As protein: CARITGLLYEQYF. Full variable domain (missing parts from reference TRBV30 and TRBJ2-7): SQTIHQWPATLVQPVGSPLSLECTVEGTSNPNLYWYRQAAGRGLQLLFYSVGIGQISSEVPQNLSASRPQDRQFILSSKKLLLSDSGFYLCARITGLLYEQYFGPGTRLTVT.

The J gene is TRBJ2-1, the V gene TRBV11-2, with a weak D call TRBD1 (5 bases). CDR1 and CDR2 from the germline V gene are SGHAT and FQNNGV. The CDR3 runs to 15 residues. The V and J ends lost 1 base and 6 bases respectively, with 13 bases between them. CDR3 in DNA: TGTGCCAGCAGCTTAGTCCAGGGTCCGGCCAATGAGCAGTTCTTC. It codes for CASSLVQGPANEQFF.

This clone was counted once. The chain has TRBV7-6 and TRBJ2-7; D is possibly TRBD2 (5 bases). The CDR3 has 20 amino acids. The V end lost 6 bases, the J end lost 5 bases, and 35 bases lay between the germline ends. Germline CDR1 reads SGHVS; CDR2 reads FNYEAQ. This CDR3 reads CASSHLGRGIGAASEDEQYF. The CDR3 DNA follows: TGTGCCAGCAGTCACCTAGGTCGGGGAATTGGAGCGGCATCCGAAGACGAGCAGTACTTC.

The chain links TRBV9 to TRBJ1-4, with TRBD1 identical over 7 bases. This CDR3 contains 15 residues. Per germline, CDR1 SGDLS and CDR2 YYNGEE. The trim removed 1 base at V and 3 bases at J, leaving 3 bases unmatched. The CDR3 here is CASSVWGTANEKLFF. The CDR3 nucleotides are TGTGCCAGCAGCGTATGGGGGACAGCTAATGAAAAACTGTTTTTT.

The CDR3 loop is CASSLEGGRYTEAFF. CDR3 sequence (DNA): TGCGCCAGCAGCTTGGAGGGAGGGCGGTACACTGAAGCTTTCTTT. V and J are TRBV5-1 and TRBJ1-1; no firm D call. This CDR3 has 15 residues. CDR1 and CDR2 from the germline V gene are SGHRS and YFSETQ. V was pared by 0 bases and J by 3 bases, with 12 bases between.

The chain joins TRBV5-1 to TRBJ2-7; no firm D call. Germline V CDR1 and CDR2: SGHRS, YFSETQ. V lost 0 bases to trimming and J lost 2 bases, with 9 bases between them. There are 14 residues in the CDR3. Here the CDR3 reads CASSLELTTYEQYF. The DNA for the CDR3 is TGCGCCAGCAGCTTGGAGCTAACGACCTACGAGCAGTACTTC.

In this sample, this clone turned up once. The junction shows a germline mismatch at one end, possibly a read error. The chain uses TRBV4-1 and TRBJ1-1; unclear D gene. CDR1 is MGHRA, CDR2 YSYEKL, per germline. The CDR3 loop spans 15 amino acids. CDR3 loop: CASSQERAAPSSFFF. Written as DNA, the CDR3 is TGCGCCAGCAGCCAAGAGAGGGCCGCCCCTTCGAGTTTCTTTTTT.

The chain is built from TRBV7-6 and TRBJ1-5; tentatively, D is TRBD1 (5 bases). This CDR3 contains 19 residues. V was trimmed by 5 bases and J by 0 bases, leaving 23 bases between them. Germline CDR1 reads SGHVS; CDR2 reads FNYEAQ. CDR3 region: CASSRNDWGGIYSNQPQHF. CDR3 DNA: TGTGCCAGCAGCCGAAACGACTGGGGGGGGATCTATAGCAATCAGCCCCAGCATTTT.

The chain combines TRBV9 with TRBJ2-7, with D possibly being TRBD2 (6 bases). The V end was cut by 0 bases, the J end by 0 bases, with 10 bases between. This CDR3 comprises 15 residues. CDR1 and CDR2 (germline): SGDLS, YYNGEE. In DNA, the CDR3 is TGTGCCAGCAGCGTAGGGGGACTCAACTCCTACGAGCAGTACTTC. It yields the protein CASSVGGLNSYEQYF. The full variable domain, rest sourced from reference TRBV9 and TRBJ2-7, is DSGVTQTPKHLITATGQRVTLRCSPRSGDLSVYWYQQSLDQGLQFLIQYYNGEERAKGNILERFSAQQFPDLHSELNLSSLELGDSALYFCASSVGGLNSYEQYFGPGTRLTVT.

This chain connects TRBV5-1 to TRBJ2-5; weak D call: TRBD1 (6 bases). There are 16 residues in the CDR3. V lost 0 bases to trimming and J lost 5 bases, with 17 bases between them. The germline CDR1 and CDR2 sequences are SGHRS and YFSETQ. Written as DNA, the CDR3 is TGCGCCAGCAGCTTGGGGCCGTCGCTGGGGGCGGAGACCCAGTACTTC. This codes for CASSLGPSLGAETQYF.

CDR3 in DNA: TGTGCCAGCAGCGTCGAGGGCGGGGGAGTAGATACGCAGTATTTT. This codes for CASSVEGGGVDTQYF. The genes are TRBV9 and TRBJ2-3; TRBD2 agrees at 7 bases. Germline trimming cut 2 bases from V and 5 bases from J; bases unmatched to any gene: 8. Germline V lookup: CDR1 SGDLS, CDR2 YYNGEE. This CDR3 is 15 amino acids long.

The gene calls are TRBV28 and TRBJ1-5; 7 positions match TRBD1. The CDR3 is made up of 15 amino acids. The germline V gene encodes CDR1 MDHEN and CDR2 SYDVKM. V trimming: 5 bases; J trimming: 6 bases; junction bases outside the gene matches: 10. The CDR3: CASSPIDRDTQPQHF. Written as DNA, the CDR3 is TGTGCCAGCAGTCCCATAGACAGGGACACTCAGCCCCAGCATTTT.

As for this clone: The junction does not match germline at one end; this may be a read error. This rearrangement joins TRBV7-7 to TRBJ2-1; D gene ambiguous. The CDR3 runs to 13 residues. Germline CDR1 reads SSHAT; CDR2 reads FNYEAQ (reference sequence). CDR3 sequence reads: CASSLNSYNEQFF. CDR3 bases: TGTGCTAGCAGCTTAAACAGCTACAATGAGCAGTTCTTC.

The chain combines TRBV27 with TRBJ1-1; 7 bases are shared with TRBD1. The CDR3 spans 14 residues. Germline CDR1 and CDR2: MNHEY and SMNVEV (reference sequence). V was pared by 5 bases and J by 1 base, with 4 bases of the junction left unmatched. The CDR3 nucleotides read TGTGCCAGCAGTACGAACAGGGGGAACACTGAAGCTTTCTTT. It yields the protein CASSTNRGNTEAFF.

The rearrangement links TRBV27 to TRBJ2-7; a weak D match, TRBD1 (6 bases). CDR1 and CDR2 (germline): MNHEY, SMNVEV (reference sequence). The CDR3 sequence is 15 residues long. The V and J ends lost 8 bases and 0 bases respectively, with 17 bases between them. CDR3 nucleotide sequence: TGTGCCAGCCTAGGTAGTAGGGGGAGCTCCTACGAGCAGTACTTC. It codes for CASLGSRGSSYEQYF.